This T cell receptor beta chain emerged from a study of blood T cell repertoires in COVID-19. Study information: COVID-19 samples, acute and convalescent, were from the United States, Italy and Spain. PBMCs, B-cell-depleted T cells, or T cells provided the cDNA or gDNA that made up the material.

Germline V lookup: CDR1 SGHVS, CDR2 FNYEAQ. This CDR3 contains 15 residues. With 1 base removed from V and 6 bases from J, the gap between germline ends came to 15 bases. Original processing methods: It was from reference gene primer amplification that nucleated cell counts were estimated. Using immunoSEQ multiplex PCR, the repertoire was profiled, and TCRdb retains in-frame clones only, with some absent. The D gene and trimming were derived from the DNA, and the V and J assignments and clone size from that table. The table has roughly 670,000 clones, around 89% seen once. The specimen was peripheral blood. The rearrangement uses TRBV7-6 and TRBJ1-1; D might be TRBD1 (5 bases). The clonotype originates from a woman between 18 and 29 years old with acute or convalescent COVID-19. CDR3 DNA sequence: TGTGCCAGCAGCTTAGGTCCAGGGATGTCTGCTGAAGCTTTCTTT. Encoded protein: CASSLGPGMSAEAFF.